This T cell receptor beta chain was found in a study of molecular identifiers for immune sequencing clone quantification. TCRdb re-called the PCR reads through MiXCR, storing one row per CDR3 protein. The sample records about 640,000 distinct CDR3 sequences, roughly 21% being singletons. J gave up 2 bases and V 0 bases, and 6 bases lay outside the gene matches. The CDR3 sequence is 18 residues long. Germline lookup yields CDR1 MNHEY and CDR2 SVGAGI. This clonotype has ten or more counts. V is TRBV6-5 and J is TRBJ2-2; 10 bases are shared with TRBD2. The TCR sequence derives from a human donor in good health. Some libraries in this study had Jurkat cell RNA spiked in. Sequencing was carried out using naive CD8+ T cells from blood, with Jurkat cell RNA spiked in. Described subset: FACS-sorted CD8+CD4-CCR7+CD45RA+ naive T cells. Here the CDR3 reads CASSYSGLAGVNTGELFF. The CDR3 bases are TGTGCCAGCAGTTACTCGGGGCTAGCGGGAGTTAACACCGGGGAGCTGTTTTTT.